The following is a TCR beta chain sequence with its context. Its specificity is not known. This sample stems from a study of T cell responses to AZD1222 COVID-19 vaccine. Study results and limitations: In the spike-specific TCR repertoire, nearly half reportedly target unmutated variant regions.

Data came from immunoSEQ multiplex PCR; TCRdb stores just in-frame clones and leaves some out. Counted here are 120,000 to 150,000 clones, approximately 90% occurring once; the ten biggest clones make up less than 2.5%. The receptor's source is an adult who received the AZD1222 COVID-19 vaccine. Sequences were derived from peripheral blood, sampled 28 days after the second AZD1222 dose.

In DNA form, the CDR3 reads TGCGCCAGCAGCTTGGGGGCCTACCGCGCCTACAATGAGCAGTTCTTC. This translates into CASSLGAYRAYNEQFF. The genes are TRBV5-1 and TRBJ2-1; no reliable D call. Trimming took 0 bases from V and 2 from J, leaving 12 bases between them. This CDR3 contains 16 residues. The germline V gene encodes CDR1 SGHRS and CDR2 YFSETQ.